One sample yielded the 14 T cell receptor beta chains listed below, sequenced in a study of T cell repertoires in cytomegalovirus infection. From the reads, TCRdb called clonotypes with MiXCR, one entry per CDR3 protein. This sample has 480,000 or so distinct CDR3 sequences, with around 10% found just once. The sequenced sample was PBMCs. These receptors originate from a human donor in good health (CMV status not recorded). Some clones in this sample may be carry-over from other donors' samples.

This clonotype has only a few counts. The rearrangement links TRBV27 to TRBJ2-6; 7 nucleotides agree with TRBD1. The CDR3 runs 17 residues. From germline, CDR1 is MNHEY and CDR2 SMNVEV (reference sequence). V was pared by 1 base and J by 0 bases, with 3 bases of the junction left unmatched. The CDR3 spells CASSLLGQTSGANVLTF. DNA of the CDR3: TGTGCCAGCAGTTTATTGGGACAGACCTCTGGGGCCAACGTCCTGACTTTC.

The sample holds many counts of this clonotype. The rearrangement joins TRBV6-4 to TRBJ2-3, with TRBD2 as a possible D gene (6 bases). This CDR3 comprises 16 residues. Germline CDR1 is MRHNA and CDR2 is SNTAGT. V was trimmed by 3 bases and J by 0 bases, leaving 13 bases between them. The CDR3 loop reads CASSEGLATSTDTQYF. CDR3 DNA: TGTGCCAGCAGTGAGGGCCTAGCGACCAGCACAGATACGCAGTATTTT.

This clonotype showed up many times. The chain employs TRBV24-1 and TRBJ1-1; tentatively, D is TRBD1 (6 bases). The CDR3 consists of 13 residues. Germline CDR1 and CDR2: KGHDR and SFDVKD. Trimming stripped 12 bases from V and 10 bases from J, with 23 bases between. This chain's CDR3 is CAAATGTRGRAFF. In DNA, the CDR3 is TGTGCCGCCGCCACAGGGACCCGAGGGCGAGCTTTCTTT.

This clonotype was observed at least ten times. The chain uses TRBV3-1 and TRBJ1-2; D is unclear. Looked up from germline, CDR1 is LGHDT and CDR2 is YNNKEL (reference sequence). CDR3 length: 13 residues. The V gene lost 7 bases and the J gene lost 2 bases, with 11 bases spanning the gap. The CDR3 loop reads CASTSGGNYGYTF. The CDR3 DNA follows: TGTGCCAGCACCTCTGGAGGGAACTATGGCTACACCTTC.

The gene calls are TRBV24-1 and TRBJ1-2; TRBD1 agrees at 10 bases. Germline loops: CDR1 KGHDR, CDR2 SFDVKD. This CDR3 comprises 15 residues. Losses at the gene ends were 1 base for V and 7 bases for J; bases not matched to a gene: 5. The CDR3 sequence: CATSDFPRTGGGYTF. The DNA for the CDR3 is TGTGCCACCAGTGATTTCCCCCGGACAGGGGGTGGCTACACCTTC.

Only a few counts were recorded for this clonotype. The rearrangement joins TRBV3-1 to TRBJ2-2; 9 nucleotides match TRBD2. Germline V gene lookup returns CDR1 LGHDT and CDR2 YNNKEL (reference sequence). J was trimmed by 4 bases and V by 1 base; bases with no gene match: 1. This CDR3 has 15 residues. The CDR3 region is CASSQVREGTGELFF. The CDR3 DNA follows: TGTGCCAGCAGCCAAGTGCGGGAGGGCACCGGGGAGCTGTTTTTT.

This clonotype was counted many times. The V call is TRBV28, the J call TRBJ2-3; 14 nucleotides align to TRBD2. Germline CDR1 MDHEN, CDR2 SYDVKM. After removal of 2 bases from V and 1 base from J, the junction contained 2 bases not matched to a gene. The CDR3 spans 17 residues. The CDR3 DNA reads TGTGCCAGCAGTTTAGAGGGACTAGCGGGGGGCACAGATACGCAGTATTTT. This sequence encodes CASSLEGLAGGTDTQYF.

This clonotype has just a few counts. The rearrangement joins TRBV27 to TRBJ2-7, with D perhaps matching TRBD2 (5 bases). V was clipped by 6 bases and J by 0 bases, with 12 bases between them. The CDR3 is 14 amino acids. Germline-derived CDR1 and CDR2 are MNHEY and SMNVEV (reference sequence). The CDR3 nucleotides are TGTGCCAGCAGCCAGCCGGGGTCCTCCTACGAGCAGTACTTC. This translates into CASSQPGSSYEQYF.

This clonotype has a count of ten or more. The CDR3 loop reads CASSINSRGAFF. Here the CDR3 DNA reads TGTGCCAGTAGTATAAACAGCCGTGGAGCTTTCTTT. V gene TRBV19 combines with J gene TRBJ1-1, with D uncertain. This CDR3 comprises 12 residues. Germline CDR1 reads LNHDA; CDR2 reads SQIVND (reference sequence). V was shortened by 2 bases and J by 10 bases, with 11 bases between the two germline ends.

The chain couples TRBV5-4 to TRBJ2-3, with a weak D call TRBD2 (7 bases). Trimming took off 4 bases at V and 3 bases at J, with 12 bases between the two ends. CDR1 is SGHNT, CDR2 YYREEE, per germline (reference sequence). This CDR3 comprises 14 residues. CDR3 sequence (DNA): TGTGCCAGCAGCAACAGGGAGGGGACAGATACGCAGTATTTT. Protein product: CASSNREGTDTQYF.

This clonotype was observed a few times. This chain uses TRBV24-1 with TRBJ2-2; TRBD1 agrees at 7 bases. Germline CDR1 is KGHDR and CDR2 is SFDVKD. The CDR3 consists of 16 residues. The V and J ends lost 3 bases and 0 bases, in that order; junction bases with no gene match: 3. In DNA form, the CDR3 reads TGTGCCACCAGTGATCGCAGGGGGACGAACACCGGGGAGCTGTTTTTT. This translates into CATSDRRGTNTGELFF.

This clonotype was observed at least ten times. CDR3: CASRRTQENSPLHF. The CDR3 region has the DNA TGTGCCAGCAGGAGGACGCAGGAAAATTCACCCCTCCACTTT. The chain uses TRBV6-1 and TRBJ1-6; no clear D gene. Germline values: CDR1 MNHNS, CDR2 SASEGT. Trimming took off 6 bases at V and 7 bases at J, with 13 bases between the two ends. This CDR3 is 14 amino acids long.

A note on this clonotype: A much larger clone lies a single base off, so this may be a read error. CDR3 sequence: CASSLSGGTLSGANVLTF. CDR3 bases: TGCGCCAGCAGCCTATCAGGGGGCACTCTCTCTGGGGCCAACGTCCTGACTTTC. The chain employs TRBV5-1 and TRBJ2-6, with TRBD1 matching 8 bases. Per the germline V gene, CDR1 is SGHRS and CDR2 is YFSETQ. This CDR3 is built from 18 residues. J lost 0 bases, V lost 4 bases, and 9 bases had no gene match.

This clonotype appeared many times. The CDR3 DNA follows: TGTGCCAGCAGCTTCGGGGACGGGGAGCTGTTTTTT. This sequence encodes CASSFGDGELFF. The V call is TRBV11-3, the J call TRBJ2-2; tentative D call: TRBD2 (5 bases). The V gene lost 3 bases and the J gene lost 7 bases, with 6 bases spanning the gap. The CDR3 sequence is 12 residues long. The germline V gene has CDR1 SGHNT and CDR2 YENEEA.